The present TCR beta chain was sequenced within a study of Ad26.COV2.S vaccination and SARS-CoV-2 variants. Study at large: Among those in the COV1001 Ad26.COV2.S trial arm was the donor. Overall study results and limits: Possibly, TCR breadth and depth analyses underestimated total T cell responses. Placebo recipients and vaccine recipients were similar in non-spike TCR breadth.

Treatment indicated: some 20 received Ad26.COV2.S at low or high dose, single or two shots; about five received placebo; per-sample allocation not given. The investigators took samples on day 63 after the first vaccine or placebo injection. TCRdb's table, derived via immunoSEQ multiplex PCR, lists solely in-frame clones and lacks some. This table holds roughly 460,000 clones, about nine tenths found once. Concerning this clone: Antigen: not known.

Germline lookup yields CDR1 MGHDK and CDR2 SYGVNS. The CDR3 consists of 15 residues. The V end was cut by 1 base, the J end by 5 bases, with 14 bases between. The gene calls are TRBV25-1 and TRBJ1-2; possible D gene TRBD1, 6 bases. The clonotype comes from a person aged 18-60 years who received the Ad26.COV2.S COVID-19 vaccine or a placebo. The sequencing used peripheral blood, collected in a trial of Ad26.COV2.S vaccine versus placebo. CDR3 sequence reads: CASSEFAGDLYGYTF. The DNA for the CDR3 is TGTGCCAGCAGTGAATTTGCAGGGGACCTATATGGCTACACCTTC.